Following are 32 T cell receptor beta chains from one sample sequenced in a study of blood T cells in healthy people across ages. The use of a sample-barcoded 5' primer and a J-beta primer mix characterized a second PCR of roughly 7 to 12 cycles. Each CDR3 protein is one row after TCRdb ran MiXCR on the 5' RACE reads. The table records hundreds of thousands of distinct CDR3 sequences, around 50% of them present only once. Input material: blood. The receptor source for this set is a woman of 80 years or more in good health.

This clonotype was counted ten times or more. The CDR3 region has the DNA TGCAGCGTTGTAAGACTAGCGGGAGTTAGCTCCTACAATGAGCAGTTCTTC. Encoded protein: CSVVRLAGVSSYNEQFF. The chain is built from TRBV29-1 and TRBJ2-1; 12 nucleotides match TRBD2. V dropped 4 bases and J dropped 0; count of bases not matched to a gene: 7. The CDR3 covers 17 residues. Germline CDR1 is SQVTM and CDR2 is ANQGSEA.

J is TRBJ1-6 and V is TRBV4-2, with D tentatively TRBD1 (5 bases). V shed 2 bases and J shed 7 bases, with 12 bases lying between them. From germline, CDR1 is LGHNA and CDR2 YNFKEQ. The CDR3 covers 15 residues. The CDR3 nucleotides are TGTGCCAGCAGCCAAAAGGGGAACAGCAATTCACCCCTCCACTTT. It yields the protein CASSQKGNSNSPLHF.

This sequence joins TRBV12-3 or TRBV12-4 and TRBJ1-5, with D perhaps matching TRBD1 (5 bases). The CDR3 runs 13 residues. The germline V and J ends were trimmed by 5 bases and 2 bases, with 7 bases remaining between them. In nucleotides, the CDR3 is TGTGCCAGCAGTGCAGGGCGCAATCAGCCCCAGCATTTT. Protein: CASSAGRNQPQHF.

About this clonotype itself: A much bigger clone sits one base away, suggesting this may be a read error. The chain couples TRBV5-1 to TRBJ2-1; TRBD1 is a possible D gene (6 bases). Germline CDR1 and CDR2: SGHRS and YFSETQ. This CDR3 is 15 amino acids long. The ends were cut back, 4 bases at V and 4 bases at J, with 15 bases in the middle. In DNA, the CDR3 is TGCGCCAGCAGCATAGGGGGAGTAAGTTACAATGAGCAGTTCTTC. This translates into CASSIGGVSYNEQFF.

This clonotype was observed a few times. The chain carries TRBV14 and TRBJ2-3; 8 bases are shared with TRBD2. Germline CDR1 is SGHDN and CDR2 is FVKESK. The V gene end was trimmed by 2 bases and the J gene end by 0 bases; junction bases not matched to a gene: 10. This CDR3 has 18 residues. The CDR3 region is CASSQYSSGGPSTDTQYF. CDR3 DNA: TGTGCCAGCAGCCAATATTCAAGCGGGGGCCCTAGCACAGATACGCAGTATTTT.

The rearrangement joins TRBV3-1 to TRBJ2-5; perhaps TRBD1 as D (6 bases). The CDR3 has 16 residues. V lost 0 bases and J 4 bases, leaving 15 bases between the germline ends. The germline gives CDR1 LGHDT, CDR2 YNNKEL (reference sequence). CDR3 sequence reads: CASSQDLQGLGETQYF. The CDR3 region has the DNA TGTGCCAGCAGCCAAGACCTTCAGGGGTTGGGAGAGACCCAGTACTTC.

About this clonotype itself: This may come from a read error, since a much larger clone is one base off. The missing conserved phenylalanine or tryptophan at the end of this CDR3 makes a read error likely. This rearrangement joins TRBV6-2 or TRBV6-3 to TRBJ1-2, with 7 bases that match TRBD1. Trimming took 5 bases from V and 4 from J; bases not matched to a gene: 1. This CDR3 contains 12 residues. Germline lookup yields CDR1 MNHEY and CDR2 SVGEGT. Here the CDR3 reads CASSRTGYGYTI. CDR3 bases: TGTGCCAGCAGTCGGACAGGCTATGGCTACACCATC.

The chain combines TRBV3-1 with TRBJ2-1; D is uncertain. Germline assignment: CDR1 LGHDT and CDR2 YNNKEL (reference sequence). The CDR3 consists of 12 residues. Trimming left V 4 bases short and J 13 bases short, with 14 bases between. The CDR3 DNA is TGTGCCAGCAGCCTTAGTCTAGAGACCCAGTTCTTC. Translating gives CASSLSLETQFF.

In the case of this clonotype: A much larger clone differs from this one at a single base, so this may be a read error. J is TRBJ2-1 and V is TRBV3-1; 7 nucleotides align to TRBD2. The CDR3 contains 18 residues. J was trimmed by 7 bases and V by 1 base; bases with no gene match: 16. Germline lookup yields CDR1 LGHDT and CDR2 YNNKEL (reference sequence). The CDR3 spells CASSQGPGLVGAGNEQFF. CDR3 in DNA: TGTGCCAGCAGCCAAGGGCCCGGACTAGTGGGAGCGGGTAATGAGCAGTTCTTC.

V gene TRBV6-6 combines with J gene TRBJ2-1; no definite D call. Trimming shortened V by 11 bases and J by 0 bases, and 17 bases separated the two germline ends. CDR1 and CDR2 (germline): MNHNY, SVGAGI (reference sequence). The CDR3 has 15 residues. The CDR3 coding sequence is TGTGCCTGCGGTCCATGGACGAGCTCCTACAATGAGCAGTTCTTC. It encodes CACGPWTSSYNEQFF.

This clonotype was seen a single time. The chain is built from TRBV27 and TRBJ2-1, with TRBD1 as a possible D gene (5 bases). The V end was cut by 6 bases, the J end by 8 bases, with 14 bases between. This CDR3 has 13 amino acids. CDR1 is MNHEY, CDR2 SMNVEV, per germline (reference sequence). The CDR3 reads CASRSGSPDEQFF. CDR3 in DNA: TGTGCCAGCAGGTCAGGGTCCCCCGATGAGCAGTTCTTC.

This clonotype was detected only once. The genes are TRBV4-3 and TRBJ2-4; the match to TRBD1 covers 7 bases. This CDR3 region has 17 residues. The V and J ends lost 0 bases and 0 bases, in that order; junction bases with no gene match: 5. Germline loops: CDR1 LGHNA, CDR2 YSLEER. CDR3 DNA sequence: TGCGCCAGCAGCCAAGAGTCCACAGGGGCAGCCAAAAACATTCAGTACTTC. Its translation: CASSQESTGAAKNIQYF.

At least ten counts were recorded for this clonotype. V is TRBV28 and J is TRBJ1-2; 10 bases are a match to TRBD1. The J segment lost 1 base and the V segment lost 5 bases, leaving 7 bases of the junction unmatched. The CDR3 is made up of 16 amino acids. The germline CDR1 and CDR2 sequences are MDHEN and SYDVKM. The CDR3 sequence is CASSPRGTGVNYGYTF. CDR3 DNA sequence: TGTGCCAGCAGTCCCCGGGGGACAGGGGTTAACTATGGCTACACCTTC.

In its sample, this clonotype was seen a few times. The CDR3 reads CASSLPSGSNEQYF. CDR3 DNA sequence: TGTGCCAGCAGTTTGCCTAGCGGGAGCAATGAGCAGTACTTC. J is TRBJ2-5 and V is TRBV28; TRBD2 matches at 10 bases. Trimming removed 3 bases from V and 11 bases from J; junction bases left unmatched: 9. The CDR3 is 14 residues long. CDR1 is MDHEN, CDR2 SYDVKM, per germline.

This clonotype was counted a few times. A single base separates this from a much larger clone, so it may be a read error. The CDR3 DNA follows: TGCGCCAGCAGCGTAGCGGCAGGGATAAGTGGCTACACCTTC. This sequence encodes CASSVAAGISGYTF. The gene calls are TRBV5-1 and TRBJ1-2; tentative D call: TRBD1 (5 bases). With 4 bases removed from V and 7 bases from J, the gap between germline ends came to 17 bases. CDR1 and CDR2 from the germline V gene are SGHRS and YFSETQ. The CDR3 runs 14 residues. The full variable domain, rest sourced from reference TRBV5-1 and TRBJ1-2, is KAGVTQTPRYLIKTRGQQVTLSCSPISGHRSVSWYQQTPGQGLQFLFEYFSETQRNKGNFPGRFSGRQFSNSRSEMNVSTLELGDSALYLCASSVAAGISGYTFGSGTRLTVV.

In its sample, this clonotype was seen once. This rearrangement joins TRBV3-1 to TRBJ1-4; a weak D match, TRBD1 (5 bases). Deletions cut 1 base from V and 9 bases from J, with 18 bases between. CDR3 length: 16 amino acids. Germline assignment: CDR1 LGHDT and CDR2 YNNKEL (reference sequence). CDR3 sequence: CASSQVTGDERKKLFF. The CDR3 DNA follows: TGTGCCAGCAGCCAAGTAACAGGCGACGAGAGGAAAAAACTGTTTTTT.

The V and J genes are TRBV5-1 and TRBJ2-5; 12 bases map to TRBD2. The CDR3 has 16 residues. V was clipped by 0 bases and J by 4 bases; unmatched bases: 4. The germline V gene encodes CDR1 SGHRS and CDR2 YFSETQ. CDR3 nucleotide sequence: TGCGCCAGCAGCTTGGCCCCGGGACTAGCGGGAGAGACCCAGTACTTC. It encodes CASSLAPGLAGETQYF.

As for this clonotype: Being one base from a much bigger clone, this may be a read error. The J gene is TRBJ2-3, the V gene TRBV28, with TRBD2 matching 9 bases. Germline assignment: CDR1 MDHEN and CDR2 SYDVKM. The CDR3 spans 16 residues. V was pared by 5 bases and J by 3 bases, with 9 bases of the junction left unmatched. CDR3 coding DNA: TGTGCCAGCAGTGTAAGGGGTAGCGGGAGTACAGATACGCAGTATTTT. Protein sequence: CASSVRGSGSTDTQYF.

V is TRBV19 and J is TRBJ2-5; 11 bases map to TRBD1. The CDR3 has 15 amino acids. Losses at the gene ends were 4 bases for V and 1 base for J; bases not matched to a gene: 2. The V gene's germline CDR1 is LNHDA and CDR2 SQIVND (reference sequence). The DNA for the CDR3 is TGTGCCAGTAGTACCGGGACAGGGGGCCAAGAGACCCAGTACTTC. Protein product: CASSTGTGGQETQYF.

CDR3 in amino acids: CASSYRGQGNYEQYF. The CDR3 DNA reads TGTGCCAGCAGTTACCGCGGACAGGGAAACTACGAGCAGTACTTC. V usage is TRBV6-6 and J usage is TRBJ2-7, with 8 bases fitting TRBD1. This CDR3 has 15 amino acids. Germline CDR1 reads MNHNY; CDR2 reads SVGAGI (reference sequence). The V and J ends lost 2 bases and 3 bases, in that order; junction bases with no gene match: 6.

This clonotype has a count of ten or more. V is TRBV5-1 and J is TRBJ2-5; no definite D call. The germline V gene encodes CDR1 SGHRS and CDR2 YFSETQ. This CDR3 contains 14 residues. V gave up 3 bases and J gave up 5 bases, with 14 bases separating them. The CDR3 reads CASSSFSSAETQYF. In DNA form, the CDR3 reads TGCGCCAGCAGCTCGTTCTCAAGCGCGGAGACCCAGTACTTC.

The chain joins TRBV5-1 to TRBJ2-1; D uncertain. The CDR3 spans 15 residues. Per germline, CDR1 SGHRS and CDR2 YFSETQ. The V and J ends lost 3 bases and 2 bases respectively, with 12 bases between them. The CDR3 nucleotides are TGCGCCAGCAGCTCGCCGGTGGCGACCTACAATGAGCAGTTCTTC. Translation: CASSSPVATYNEQFF.

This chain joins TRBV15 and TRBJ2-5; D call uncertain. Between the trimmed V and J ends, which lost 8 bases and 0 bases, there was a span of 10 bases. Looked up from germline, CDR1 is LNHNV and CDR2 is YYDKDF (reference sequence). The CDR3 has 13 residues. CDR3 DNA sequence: TGTGCCACCTCCTGGGTGTACCAAGAGACCCAGTACTTC. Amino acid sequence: CATSWVYQETQYF.

CDR3 residues: CASSRVDSSGANVLTF. In DNA, the CDR3 is TGTGCCAGCAGCCGCGTGGACAGTTCTGGGGCCAACGTCCTGACTTTC. The chain carries TRBV5-6 and TRBJ2-6; D might be TRBD1 (6 bases). CDR3 size: 16 residues. In germline, CDR1 is SGHDT, CDR2 YYEEEE. Trimming took 4 bases from V and 1 from J, leaving 12 bases between them. The complete variable domain, with remaining parts taken from reference TRBV5-6 and TRBJ2-6, reads DAGVTQSPTHLIKTRGQQVTLRCSPKSGHDTVSWYQQALGQGPQFIFQYYEEEERQRGNFPDRFSGHQFPNYSSELNVNALLLGDSALYLCASSRVDSSGANVLTFGAGSRLTVL.

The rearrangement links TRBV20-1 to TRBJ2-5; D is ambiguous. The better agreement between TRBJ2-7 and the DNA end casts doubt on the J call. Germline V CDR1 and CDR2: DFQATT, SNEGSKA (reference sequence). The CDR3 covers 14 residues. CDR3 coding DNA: TGCAGTGCTAGAGATGTTCACAGCTCCTACGAGCAGTACTTC. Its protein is CSARDVHSSYEQYF.

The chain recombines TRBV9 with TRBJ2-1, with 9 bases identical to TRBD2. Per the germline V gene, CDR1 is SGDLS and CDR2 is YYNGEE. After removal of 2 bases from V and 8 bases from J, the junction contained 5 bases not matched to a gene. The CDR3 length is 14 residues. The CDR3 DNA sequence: TGTGCCAGCAGCGTCGCTAGCGGGAACCATGAGCAGTTCTTC. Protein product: CASSVASGNHEQFF. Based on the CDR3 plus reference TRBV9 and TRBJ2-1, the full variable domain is DSGVTQTPKHLITATGQRVTLRCSPRSGDLSVYWYQQSLDQGLQFLIQYYNGEERAKGNILERFSAQQFPDLHSELNLSSLELGDSALYFCASSVASGNHEQFFGPGTRLTVL.

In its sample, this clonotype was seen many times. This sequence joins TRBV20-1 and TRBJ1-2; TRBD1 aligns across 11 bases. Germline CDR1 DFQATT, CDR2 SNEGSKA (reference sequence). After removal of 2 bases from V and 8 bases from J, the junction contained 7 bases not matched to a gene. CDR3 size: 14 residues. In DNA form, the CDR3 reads TGCAGTGCTAGAATTCCGGGACAGGGGGTAGGCTACACCTTC. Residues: CSARIPGQGVGYTF.

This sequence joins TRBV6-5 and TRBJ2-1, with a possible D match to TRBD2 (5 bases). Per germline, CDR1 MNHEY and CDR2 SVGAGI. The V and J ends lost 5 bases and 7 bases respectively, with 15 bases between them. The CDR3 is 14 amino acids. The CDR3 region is CASSHGSPGNEQFF. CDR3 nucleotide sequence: TGTGCCAGCAGTCACGGGTCTCCGGGGAATGAGCAGTTCTTC.

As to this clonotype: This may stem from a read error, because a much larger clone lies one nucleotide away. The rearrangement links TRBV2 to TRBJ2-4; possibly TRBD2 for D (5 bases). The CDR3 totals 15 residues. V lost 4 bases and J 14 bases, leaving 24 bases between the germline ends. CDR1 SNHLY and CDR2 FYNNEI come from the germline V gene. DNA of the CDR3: TGTGCCAGCAGTGGGGCCCGGACTTACGGCCACGAGAAGTACTTC. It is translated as CASSGARTYGHEKYF.

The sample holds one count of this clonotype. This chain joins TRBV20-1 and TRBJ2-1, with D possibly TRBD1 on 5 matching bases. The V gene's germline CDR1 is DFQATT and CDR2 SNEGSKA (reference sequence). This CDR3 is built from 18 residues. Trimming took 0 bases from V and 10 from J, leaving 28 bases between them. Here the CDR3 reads CSARDSFQRQTLSKEQFF. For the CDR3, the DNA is TGCAGTGCTAGAGATAGTTTCCAGCGACAGACCCTTAGCAAGGAGCAGTTCTTC.

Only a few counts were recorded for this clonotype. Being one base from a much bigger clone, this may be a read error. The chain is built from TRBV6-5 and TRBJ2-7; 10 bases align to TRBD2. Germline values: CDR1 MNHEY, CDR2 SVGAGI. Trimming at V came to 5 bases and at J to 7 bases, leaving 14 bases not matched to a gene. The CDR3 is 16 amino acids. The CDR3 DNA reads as TGTGCCAGCAGTACCTCTCCAGCGGGGGGGCCAAATGAGCAGTACTTC. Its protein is CASSTSPAGGPNEQYF.

CDR3 sequence (DNA): TGTGCCAGCAGTTACTCAGGGACCCCTGCCTATGGCTACACCTTC. As protein: CASSYSGTPAYGYTF. J is TRBJ1-2 and V is TRBV6-6, with TRBD1 as a possible D gene (5 bases). Trimming pared 0 bases from V and 4 bases from J, leaving 12 bases between. CDR1 is MNHNY and CDR2 is SVGAGI in the germline V gene (reference sequence). The CDR3 is 15 amino acids.